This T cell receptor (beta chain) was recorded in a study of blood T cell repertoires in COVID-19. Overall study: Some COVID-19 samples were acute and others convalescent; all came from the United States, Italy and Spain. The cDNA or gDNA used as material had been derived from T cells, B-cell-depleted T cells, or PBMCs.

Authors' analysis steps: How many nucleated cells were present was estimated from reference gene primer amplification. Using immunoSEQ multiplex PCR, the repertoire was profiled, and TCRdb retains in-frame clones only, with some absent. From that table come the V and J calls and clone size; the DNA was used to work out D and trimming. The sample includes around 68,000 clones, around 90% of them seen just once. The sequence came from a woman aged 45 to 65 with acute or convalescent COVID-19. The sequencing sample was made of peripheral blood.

This chain's CDR3 is CASGPGTGGRDNYGYTF. The CDR3 DNA reads as TGTGCCAGCGGACCCGGGACAGGGGGGAGAGACAACTATGGCTACACCTTC. The chain is built from TRBV19 and TRBJ1-2; 11 bases are a match to TRBD1. The CDR3 contains 17 residues. CDR1 is LNHDA, CDR2 SQIVND, per germline (reference sequence). V lost 9 bases to trimming and J lost 2 bases; unmatched junction nucleotides: 14.